The TCR beta chain under discussion was sequenced for a study of blood T cell repertoires in COVID-19 (dated by TCRdb to 2020 to 2022). For the study in its entirety: Collaborator samples came from the United States, Italy and Spain and covered acute and convalescent phases of COVID-19. Sample metadata almost always included a de-identified subject ID, COVID-19 status, age in years and sex. The samples were drawn from two sources: the first 160 participants of the ongoing ImmuneRACE study, and 950 to 1,500 subjects contributed by 6 global collaborators. HLA class I and class II types, where available, came from metadata supplied by the sample provider rather than from assay-based typing. The repertoires were released in a freely available public database meant as a resource for research on the immune response to SARS-CoV-2. The prospective study material was composed of cDNA or gDNA derived from T cells, B-cell-depleted T cells, or PBMCs. Subjects who had been exposed to COVID-19, were actively infected with it, or had recovered from it provided the deeply sampled blood TCRbeta repertoires that made up the dataset.

Participants in the prospective study were enrolled through a virtual design, were aged about 18 to 100 years, and lived in 24 United States geographic areas. Cohort assignment in the prospective study relied on participant-reported clinical history from a screening survey and a study questionnaire. In the prospective study, whole blood, serum and a nasopharyngeal or oropharyngeal swab were collected from each participant by mobile phlebotomists. Prospective study participants could optionally give additional blood draws and questionnaires over an approximately two-month period. Blood samples from the prospective study were shipped frozen or at room temperature prior to DNA extraction. Reading from cysteine to phenylalanine, the CDR3 counts 12 amino acids. Only CDR3 DNA is held: 36 bases, read in frame from base 1. For CDR1 and CDR2, the germline V gene lists SNHLY and FYNNEI. V loses 2 bases of germline sequence and J loses 3 bases, and the interval between the two ends is 5 bases.

TCRbeta CDR3 regions were amplified from genomic DNA using the immunoSEQ Assay, a bias-controlled multiplex PCR. For the original study's pipeline: The number of nucleated cells in each sample was estimated from the amplification of reference gene primers within the assay. To quantify the absolute abundance of each unique TCRbeta CDR3 rearrangement, sequence reads were collapsed and filtered. For each sample, productive Simpson clonality was calculated as the square root of Simpson's diversity index across productive rearrangements. This immuneACCESS table, as held by TCRdb, lists in-frame sequences with V and J called but not all clones. Of the missing ones, under half trace to an unresolved V gene in checked studies; the others have no known cause. For V, J and clone size, that table is used; D and trimming come from the DNA. Within this sample are some 190,000 clones, with roughly nine tenths of them counted one time only. The biggest ten clones account for under 2.5% of the sample.

Results the study describes overall, beyond this receptor: The quantity of clinical and demographic metadata differed by source and by participant and was supplied without curation.

In regard to this clone: Its antigen remains undetermined. No much larger clonotype is one base removed from it; base qualities were not supplied.

The V gene is TRBV2 and the J gene is TRBJ2-7; confidence is insufficient to name the D gene. The specimen was PBMCs or T cells enriched from blood (not recorded which). This clonotype was sampled from a middle-aged woman with acute COVID-19. Here the CDR3 is given as CASSEQRYEQYF. In nucleotide form, the sequence is TGTGCCAGCAGTGAACAGCGCTACGAGCAGTACTTC.